Here is one T cell receptor beta chain with its context. This record comes from a study of blood T cell repertoires in COVID-19. Study at large: Acute and convalescent COVID-19 specimens originated in the United States, Italy and Spain. The analysed material was cDNA or gDNA that came from T cells, B-cell-depleted T cells, or PBMCs.

V was pared by 5 bases and J by 0 bases, with 19 bases of the junction left unmatched. Germline loops: CDR1 LNHNV, CDR2 YYDKDF (reference sequence). The CDR3 has 20 residues. Under the authors' procedure: From reference gene primer amplification, estimates of nucleated cell counts were derived. Only in-frame clones appear in the TCRdb table, and some are missing; sequencing was by immunoSEQ multiplex PCR. The D gene and trimming were derived from the DNA, and the V and J assignments and clone size from that table. This sample has roughly 100,000 clones; roughly 89% occur once, and the top ten carry roughly 3.5%.

The source is a woman aged 70-85 years with acute or convalescent COVID-19. The specimen sequenced was peripheral blood. The chain combines TRBV15 with TRBJ2-3; 8 positions match TRBD1. CDR3 nucleotides: TGTGCCACCAGCCGCTGGCTACCGCAGGGGGCGACGATTAGCACAGATACGCAGTATTTT. Translated, it gives CATSRWLPQGATISTDTQYF.